This T cell receptor (beta chain) was documented in a study of T cell responses to AZD1222 COVID-19 vaccine (dated by TCRdb to the early 2020s). Context from the whole study: Because spike-specific TCR depth and breadth did not differ between the two schedules, AZD1222 recipients who got a second dose at roughly 4 weeks were pooled with those who got a second dose at roughly 12 weeks. TCR sequencing was performed for about 240 trial participants, of whom roughly 200 were given two doses of AZD1222 and about 25 were given two doses of MenACWY control vaccine. Enrollment into the trials was organized by age into subgroups of 18-55, 56-69 and 70-plus years, and those subgroups contained about 160, 30 and 59 TCR-sequenced participants, respectively.

Remarks on this clone: There is no known antigen for this receptor. Per-nucleotide qualities are absent, and no much larger clonotype sits a single base away.

The CDR3 regions of human TCRbeta chains were analyzed by immunosequencing. Concerning the study's data processing: TCRs in the repertoires were compared against a reference library of SARS-CoV-2-specific TCRs that had been generated with the MIRA antigen-specificity platform. Breadth was defined as the fraction of unique TCRs that were SARS-CoV-2-associated, and depth was defined as the fraction of total T cells that were SARS-CoV-2-associated. Each spike-specific TCR was assigned to its reactive spike region and to a CD4 or CD8 class using the MIRA data. Log10-transformed breadth and depth values were compared by one-way ANOVA with Sidak's multiple comparisons tests. The immuneACCESS repertoire file appears here via TCRdb, limited to in-frame rearrangements. These files lack a portion of the clones; in checked studies, under half of the deficit traces to unresolved V genes, and the cause of the others is not known. Clone size and V and J calls were adopted from that table, with D and trimming inferred from the DNA. For this sample there are 82,000 or so clones; 90% appear just once. The top ten constitute 5.2% of the sample.

General findings and caveats noted by the study authors: Spike-specific TCR breadth and depth rose significantly after two AZD1222 doses compared with day 0 and with MenACWY recipients. In the small 56-69-year group, the increase in depth fell short of significance, most likely because of low power. Participants were mostly white British, with more females than males. The authors suggested clonal diversity may have been underestimated. Because no samples from the day 14 peak response were available, repertoires could be characterized only after the peak T cell response. Conclusions about previously exposed vaccinees were limited because only a handful of AZD1222 recipients were SARS-CoV-2 seropositive at baseline. Epitopes outside the regions mutated in the B.1.351 and B.1.1.7 variants were reportedly recognized by nearly half of the unique spike-specific TCRs. Vaccine-associated CD4 TCRs spanned the whole spike protein, with dominant responses in regions 160-218 and 743-854.

Ends trimmed: V by 4 bases, J by 3 bases; bases unmatched to a gene: 8. The CDR3, cysteine through phenylalanine, is 16 amino acids long. The sequence is cut down to CDR3 DNA, 48 bases in frame from base 1. Taken from the germline V gene, the CDR1 and CDR2 loops are SGHRS and YFSETQ. Interpreted using the paper, the time point label stands for: baseline before first vaccination. Vaccinee samples were obtained from the UK trials COV001 and COV002, which included a single-blind randomized controlled phase 2/3 trial of AZD1222 (ChAdOx1 nCoV-19) in healthy adults. For TCRbeta chain sequencing, PBMC samples from trial participants were taken at day 0 and at day 28 after the second dose.

The source was peripheral blood, collected on day 0 of AZD1222 vaccination. The rearranged chain carries TRBV5-1 and TRBJ1-4, with 8 bases aligning to TRBD1. The source of this sequence is an adult in good health. The DNA sequence reads TGCGCCAGCAGCCCGGAGGGGACAGGCTCTAATGAAAAACTGTTTTTT. Translated, it reads CASSPEGTGSNEKLFF.